Shown below are 13 T cell receptor beta chains from a single sample sequenced in a study of radiotherapy plus CTLA-4 blockade in lung cancer. The repertoire was sequenced with immunoSEQ multiplex PCR; TCRdb's copy has only in-frame clones and lacks some. The table includes 81,000 or so clones, 78% detected once. The sequencing used peripheral blood, collected from a patient treated with radiotherapy plus ipilimumab. Receptors were obtained from a human donor with non-small cell lung cancer whose response to radiotherapy plus ipilimumab could not be evaluated. Some clones in this sample may be carry-over from other donors' samples.

The genes are TRBV5-6 and TRBJ2-1, with a weak D call TRBD1 (5 bases). The CDR3 runs 16 residues. Germline CDR1 and CDR2: SGHDT and YYEEEE. The V gene lost 2 bases and the J gene lost 3 bases, with 15 bases spanning the gap. In DNA form, the CDR3 reads TGTGCCAGCAGCTTACGCCGGAACAGGCTCTACAATGAGCAGTTCTTC. The encoded protein is CASSLRRNRLYNEQFF.

V and J are TRBV19 and TRBJ1-2, with 7 bases lining up with TRBD1. This CDR3 region has 18 residues. The germline V gene encodes CDR1 LNHDA and CDR2 SQIVND (reference sequence). Trimming at V came to 1 base and at J to 0 bases, leaving 11 bases not matched to a gene. The CDR3 protein is CASSIVTGTASSNYGYTF. For the CDR3, the DNA is TGTGCCAGTAGTATAGTTACCGGGACAGCCTCGTCTAACTATGGCTACACCTTC.

The chain combines TRBV29-1 with TRBJ2-5, with TRBD1 identical over 11 bases. Trimming took 5 bases from V and 4 from J; bases not matched to a gene: 3. Germline V gene sequence: CDR1 SQVTM, CDR2 ANQGSEA. The CDR3 spans 13 residues. The CDR3, as DNA: TGCAGCGTTCCGGACAGGGGGCGAGAGACCCAGTACTTC. Protein product: CSVPDRGRETQYF.

The chain carries TRBV27 and TRBJ1-5, with D maybe TRBD1 (6 bases). CDR1 is MNHEY and CDR2 is SMNVEV in the germline V gene (reference sequence). This CDR3 contains 15 residues. Trimming cost V 5 bases and J 4 bases, with 15 bases left between them. The CDR3 is CASSKATGPNQPQHF. The CDR3 region has the DNA TGTGCCAGCAGTAAAGCGACAGGTCCGAATCAGCCCCAGCATTTT.

The V gene is TRBV6-5, the J gene TRBJ1-5, with 7 bases aligning to TRBD1. Trimming cost V 6 bases and J 6 bases; bases outside gene matches: 2. The CDR3 spans 12 residues. Germline CDR1 MNHEY, CDR2 SVGAGI. This CDR3 reads CASRGGSQPQHF. The CDR3, as DNA: TGTGCCAGCAGAGGGGGCAGTCAGCCCCAGCATTTT.

The V call is TRBV6-1, the J call TRBJ1-2; D might be TRBD1 (6 bases). The CDR3 consists of 15 residues. CDR1 and CDR2 (germline): MNHNS, SASEGT. The V and J ends lost 6 bases and 4 bases respectively, with 18 bases between them. For the CDR3, the DNA is TGTGCCAGCAGCCCCGGCGGGGGGCGAGGCTATGGCTACACCTTC. Encoded protein: CASSPGGGRGYGYTF.

This chain links TRBV2 with TRBJ1-4; no reliable D call. Germline V gene lookup returns CDR1 SNHLY and CDR2 FYNNEI. V lost 2 bases and J 7 bases, leaving 11 bases between the germline ends. CDR3 length: 14 residues. The CDR3 loop is CASSESGQSEKLFF. CDR3 coding DNA: TGTGCCAGCAGTGAATCAGGTCAATCTGAAAAACTGTTTTTT.

This clone was found a few times. DNA of the CDR3: TGCGCCAGCAGCCAAAGTCTCACAGAGAGCTCCTATAATTCACCCCTCCACTTT. Translation: CASSQSLTESSYNSPLHF. The V gene is TRBV4-3, the J gene TRBJ1-6; D is uncertain. V was clipped by 2 bases and J by 0 bases, with 14 bases between them. CDR1 is LGHNA, CDR2 YSLEER, per germline. The CDR3 is 18 residues long.

This chain links TRBV6-5 with TRBJ2-3, with 8 positions matching TRBD2. V lost 0 bases, J lost 1 base, and 3 bases stayed unmatched. CDR1 is MNHEY and CDR2 is SVGAGI in the germline V gene. The CDR3 is 16 amino acids. CDR3 amino acids: CASSYSRGGGTDTQYF. The CDR3 DNA follows: TGTGCCAGCAGTTACTCCCGGGGGGGCGGCACAGATACGCAGTATTTT.

The J gene is TRBJ1-1, the V gene TRBV5-1; D gene unclear. The CDR3 has 12 residues. Germline V lookup: CDR1 SGHRS, CDR2 YFSETQ. Trimming took off 0 bases at V and 7 bases at J, with 7 bases between the two ends. The CDR3 coding sequence is TGCGCCAGCAGCTTGGTGGAGGGTGAAGCTTTCTTT. This translates into CASSLVEGEAFF.

This clone was seen a single time. One junction end does not reproduce the germline sequence, and a read error may be involved. The chain employs TRBV6-1 and TRBJ1-1; TRBD1 agrees at 8 bases. The CDR3 runs to 13 residues. Germline V CDR1 and CDR2: MNHNS, SASEGT. The CDR3 here is CASHVSGGTKAFF. CDR3 nucleotides: TGTGCCAGCCACGTTTCAGGGGGCACTAAAGCTTTCTTT.

The V gene is TRBV7-8, the J gene TRBJ2-5; 9 bases fit TRBD2. The J call may be mistaken, given a closer DNA end match to TRBJ2-7. CDR1 is SGHVS and CDR2 is FQNEAQ in the germline V gene. This CDR3 is built from 16 residues. CDR3 nucleotide sequence: TGTGCCAGCAGCTGGGGGACTAGCAGGACGACCTACGAGCAGTACTTC. This gives the protein CASSWGTSRTTYEQYF.

The gene calls are TRBV28 and TRBJ1-2; TRBD1 agrees at 10 bases. Germline V gives CDR1 MDHEN, CDR2 SYDVKM. This CDR3 has 14 residues. J lost 2 bases, V lost 6 bases, and 3 bases had no gene match. CDR3 amino acids: CASSRQGANYGYTF. For the CDR3, the DNA is TGTGCCAGCAGCCGACAGGGGGCGAACTATGGCTACACCTTC.